The 9 T cell receptor beta chains given below trace back to one sample, sequenced in a study of cytomegalovirus exposure and HLA in healthy donors. 13 Jbeta primers and 60 Vbeta primers were used for the PCR. Assay: immunoSEQ multiplex PCR; the TCRdb copy retains only in-frame clones and omits some. This sample carries over 95,000 clones, 67% of them seen once, and the ten largest clones take 7.5% to 9%. Sequencing was carried out using PBMCs. These receptors came from a man between 18 and 35 years old in good health and CMV-seropositive.

The chain recombines TRBV18 with TRBJ2-7; TRBD2 is a possible D gene (6 bases). Germline V gene data show CDR1 as KGHSH and CDR2 as LQKENI. Trimming removed 6 bases from V and 2 bases from J, with 11 bases in between. The CDR3 contains 13 residues. CDR3 sequence reads: CASSPGLTYEQYF. CDR3 in DNA: TGTGCCAGCTCCCCGGGACTGACCTACGAGCAGTACTTC.

The genes are TRBV4-1 and TRBJ1-5, with a tentative D call TRBD1 (6 bases). CDR1 and CDR2 from the germline V gene are MGHRA and YSYEKL. V lost 5 bases and J 0 bases, leaving 17 bases between the germline ends. The CDR3 has 17 residues. The CDR3 coding sequence is TGCGCCAGCAGCGCCCGACAGGTTACCATTAGCAATCAGCCCCAGCATTTT. As protein: CASSARQVTISNQPQHF.

The chain combines TRBV5-1 with TRBJ1-1; 7 nucleotides match TRBD1. The CDR3 covers 14 residues. The junction had 6 bases not matched to a gene; V was cut back by 4 bases and J by 3 bases. Germline CDR1 SGHRS, CDR2 YFSETQ. CDR3 nucleotide sequence: TGCGCCAGCAGCCTGACAGGGACGGACACTGAAGCTTTCTTT. Amino acid sequence: CASSLTGTDTEAFF.

The chain carries TRBV29-1 and TRBJ2-7; 8 positions match TRBD2. Trimming cost V 4 bases and J 3 bases; bases outside gene matches: 5. The CDR3 sequence is 13 residues long. CDR1 SQVTM and CDR2 ANQGSEA come from the germline V gene. The CDR3 sequence is CSVVGGDVYEQYF. CDR3 nucleotide sequence: TGCAGCGTTGTCGGGGGGGATGTCTACGAGCAGTACTTC.

The chain combines TRBV6-6 with TRBJ1-2; 11 bases align to TRBD1. This CDR3 spans 14 amino acids. Germline loops: CDR1 MNHNY, CDR2 SVGAGI (reference sequence). V shed 8 bases and J 6 bases; nucleotides not matched to a gene: 8. CDR3 DNA: TGTGCCAGCGCAGGGGGACAGGGGGGTCATGGCTACACCTTC. Residues: CASAGGQGGHGYTF.

This rearrangement joins TRBV29-1 to TRBJ2-1; D uncertain. This CDR3 contains 11 residues. The V gene lost 3 bases and the J gene lost 6 bases, with 6 bases spanning the gap. The germline V gene encodes CDR1 SQVTM and CDR2 ANQGSEA. The CDR3 spells CSVEVGNEQFF. In DNA, the CDR3 is TGCAGCGTTGAGGTCGGCAATGAGCAGTTCTTC.

The chain links TRBV6-5 to TRBJ1-2; 8 positions match TRBD1. Germline V lookup: CDR1 MNHEY, CDR2 SVGAGI. CDR3 length: 15 amino acids. V dropped 6 bases and J dropped 0; count of bases not matched to a gene: 6. The DNA for the CDR3 is TGTGCCAGCAGCCGCCGACAGGGGACTAACTATGGCTACACCTTC. Translating it yields CASSRRQGTNYGYTF.

The chain is built from TRBV9 and TRBJ1-2; D not resolved. Deletions cut 3 bases from V and 4 bases from J, with 13 bases between. In germline, CDR1 is SGDLS, CDR2 YYNGEE. The CDR3 extends over 14 amino acids. CDR3 sequence (DNA): TGTGCCAGCAGCGACGTCGACACCTCCTATGGCTACACCTTC. Amino acids: CASSDVDTSYGYTF.

The J gene is TRBJ2-1, the V gene TRBV29-1, with 7 bases identical to TRBD1. Trimming at V came to 4 bases and at J to 5 bases, leaving 5 bases not matched to a gene. This CDR3 contains 13 residues. The germline V gene has CDR1 SQVTM and CDR2 ANQGSEA. CDR3 nucleotides: TGCAGCGTTGCCGGACAGGCGAACAATGAGCAGTTCTTC. Its translation is CSVAGQANNEQFF.